Reported below is one T cell receptor beta chain. Its antigen is currently unknown. These data are taken from a study of T cells in Graves' hyperthyroidism and ophthalmopathy. Broader study findings: Ophthalmopathy onset followed model prediction by a median around 6.9 months.

The source material, RNA transcripts, was used to amplify TCR beta CDR3 regions. The TCR CDR3 first-round RT-PCR relied on the HTBI primer set. TCRdb ran MiXCR on the multiplex PCR reads and lists one entry per CDR3 protein. This sample carries some 490,000 distinct CDR3 sequences, roughly 15% of them seen once, and the ten largest clones take about 29%. V dropped 5 bases and J dropped 2; count of bases not matched to a gene: 8. Germline V gene lookup returns CDR1 DFQATT and CDR2 SNEGSKA (reference sequence). The CDR3 covers 14 residues. Source material: blood. The TCR sequence derives from a woman under 40 with Graves' ophthalmopathy. This rearrangement joins TRBV20-1 to TRBJ2-7; 8 bases map to TRBD2. The CDR3 region is CSAPQREWPYEQYF. The CDR3 coding sequence is TGCAGTGCTCCCCAGCGGGAGTGGCCCTACGAGCAGTACTTC.